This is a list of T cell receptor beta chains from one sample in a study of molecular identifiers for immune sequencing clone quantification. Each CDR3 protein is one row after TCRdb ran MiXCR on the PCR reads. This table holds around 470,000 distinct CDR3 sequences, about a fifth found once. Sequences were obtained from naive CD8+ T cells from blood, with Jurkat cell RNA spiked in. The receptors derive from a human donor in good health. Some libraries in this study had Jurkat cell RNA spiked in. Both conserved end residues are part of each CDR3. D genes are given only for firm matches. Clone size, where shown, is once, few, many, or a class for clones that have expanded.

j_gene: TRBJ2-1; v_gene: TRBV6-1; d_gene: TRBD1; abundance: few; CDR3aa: CASSIRQGPYNEQFF; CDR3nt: TGTGCCAGCAGTATCAGACAGGGCCCCTACAATGAGCAGTTCTTC
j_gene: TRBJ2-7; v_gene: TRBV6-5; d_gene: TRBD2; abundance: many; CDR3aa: CASSYSRGSSYEQYF; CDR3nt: TGTGCCAGCAGTTACTCTCGCGGGAGCTCCTACGAGCAGTACTTC
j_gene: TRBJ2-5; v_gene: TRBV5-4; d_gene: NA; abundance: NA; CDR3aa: CASSQELQETQYF; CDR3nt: TGTGCCAGCAGCCAAGAGTTACAAGAGACCCAGTACTTC
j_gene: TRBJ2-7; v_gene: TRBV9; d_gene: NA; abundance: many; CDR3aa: CASSVDGTGEQYF; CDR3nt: TGTGCCAGCAGCGTTGACGGTACGGGGGAGCAGTACTTC
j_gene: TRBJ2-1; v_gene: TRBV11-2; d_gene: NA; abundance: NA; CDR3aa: CASSFAPIDEQFF; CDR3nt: TGTGCCAGCAGCTTTGCCCCCATCGATGAGCAGTTCTTC
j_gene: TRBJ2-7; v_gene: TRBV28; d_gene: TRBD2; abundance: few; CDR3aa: CASREPGTSVSYEQYF; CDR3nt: TGTGCCAGCAGAGAACCAGGGACTAGCGTATCCTACGAGCAGTACTTC
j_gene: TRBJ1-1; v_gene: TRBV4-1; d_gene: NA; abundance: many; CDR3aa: CASSQDAHTPEAFF; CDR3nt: TGCGCCAGCAGCCAAGATGCCCACACCCCTGAAGCTTTCTTT
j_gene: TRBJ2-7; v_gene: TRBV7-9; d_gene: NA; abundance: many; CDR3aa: CASSDLGPNLQYF; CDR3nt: TGTGCCAGCAGCGACCTCGGTCCTAATCTGCAGTACTTC
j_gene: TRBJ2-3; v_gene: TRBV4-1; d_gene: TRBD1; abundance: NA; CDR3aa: CASSQEGQTTDTQYF; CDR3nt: TGCGCCAGCAGCCAAGAGGGACAGACCACAGATACGCAGTATTTT
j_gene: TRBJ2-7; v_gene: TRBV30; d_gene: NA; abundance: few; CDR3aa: CAWSGPSAWEQYF; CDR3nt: TGTGCCTGGAGTGGCCCTAGCGCGTGGGAGCAGTACTTC
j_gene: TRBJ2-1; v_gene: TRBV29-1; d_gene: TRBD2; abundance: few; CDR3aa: CSVFTGTSAYNEQFF; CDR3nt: TGCAGCGTTTTCACCGGGACTAGCGCATACAATGAGCAGTTCTTC
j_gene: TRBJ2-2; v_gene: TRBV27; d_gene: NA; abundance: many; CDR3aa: CASSPGGGELFF; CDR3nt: TGCGCCAGCAGCCCGGGTGGCGGGGAGCTGTTTTTT
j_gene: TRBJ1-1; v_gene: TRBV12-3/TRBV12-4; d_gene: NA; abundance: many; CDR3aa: CASSNKQDLNTEAFF; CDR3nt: TGTGCCAGCAGTAATAAACAGGATTTGAACACTGAAGCTTTCTTT
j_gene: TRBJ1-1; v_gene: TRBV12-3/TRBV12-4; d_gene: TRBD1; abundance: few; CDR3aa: CASSFGTVGTEAFF; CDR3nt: TGTGCCAGCAGCTTCGGGACAGTCGGCACTGAAGCTTTCTTT
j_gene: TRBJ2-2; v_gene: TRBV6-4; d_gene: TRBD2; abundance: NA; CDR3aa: CASSDEEGLAGGELFF; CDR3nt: TGTGCCAGCAGTGACGAAGAGGGACTAGCCGGCGGGGAGCTGTTTTTT
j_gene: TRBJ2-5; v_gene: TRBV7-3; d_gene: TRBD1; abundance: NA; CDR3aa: CASSSGGPRETQYF; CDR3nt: TGTGCCAGCAGCTCAGGGGGACCAAGGGAGACCCAGTACTTC
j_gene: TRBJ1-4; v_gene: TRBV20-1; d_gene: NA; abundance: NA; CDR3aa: CSATSAPTEPWEKLFF; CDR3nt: TGCAGTGCCACCTCAGCCCCAACGGAACCCTGGGAAAAACTGTTTTTT
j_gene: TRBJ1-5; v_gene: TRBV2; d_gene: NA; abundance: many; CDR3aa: CASSDRPQGNQPQHF; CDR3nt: TGTGCCAGCTCAGACAGGCCACAGGGCAATCAGCCCCAGCATTTT
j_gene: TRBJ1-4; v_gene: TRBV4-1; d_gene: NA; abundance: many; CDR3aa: CASSQVGVLQPGHNEKLFF; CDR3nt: TGCGCCAGCAGCCAAGTCGGAGTACTCCAACCGGGACACAATGAAAAACTGTTTTTT
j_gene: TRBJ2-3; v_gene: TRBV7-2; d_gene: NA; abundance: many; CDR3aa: CASSLEAASTDTQYF; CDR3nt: TGTGCCAGCAGCTTGGAGGCAGCTAGCACAGATACGCAGTATTTT
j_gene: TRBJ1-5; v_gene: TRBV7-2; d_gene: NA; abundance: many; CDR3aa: CASSLERYSNQPQHF; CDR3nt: TGTGCCAGCAGCTTAGAGAGGTATAGCAATCAGCCCCAGCATTTT
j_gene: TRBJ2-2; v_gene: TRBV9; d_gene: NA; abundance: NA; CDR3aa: CASGALAVAGELFF; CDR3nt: TGTGCCAGCGGAGCGTTAGCGGTTGCCGGGGAGCTGTTTTTT
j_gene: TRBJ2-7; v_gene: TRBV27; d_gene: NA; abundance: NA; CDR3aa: CASSAQGGGWSEQYF; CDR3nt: TGTGCCAGCAGTGCCCAGGGGGGGGGTTGGAGTGAGCAGTACTTC
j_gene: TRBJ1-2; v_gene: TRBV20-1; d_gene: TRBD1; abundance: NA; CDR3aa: CSARTGGSYGYTF; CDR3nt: TGCAGTGCTAGGACAGGGGGATCTTATGGCTACACCTTC
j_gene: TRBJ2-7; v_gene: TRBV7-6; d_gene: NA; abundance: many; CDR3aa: CASSLAGAYEQYF; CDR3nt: TGTGCCAGCAGCTTAGCGGGCGCCTACGAGCAGTACTTC
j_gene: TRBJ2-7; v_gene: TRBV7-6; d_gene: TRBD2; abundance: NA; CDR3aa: CASSPTTSGGTCEQYF; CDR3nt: TGTGCCAGCAGCCCAACGACTAGCGGGGGAACCTGCGAGCAGTACTTC
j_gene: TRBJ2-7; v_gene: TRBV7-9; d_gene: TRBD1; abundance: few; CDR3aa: CASSFNRDRGVEQYF; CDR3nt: TGTGCCAGCAGCTTTAACCGGGACAGGGGAGTAGAGCAGTACTTC
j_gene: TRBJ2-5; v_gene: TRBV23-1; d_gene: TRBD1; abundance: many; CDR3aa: CASSQGGTGQRYQETQYF; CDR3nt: TGCGCCAGCAGTCAAGGTGGTACGGGACAGAGATACCAAGAGACCCAGTACTTC
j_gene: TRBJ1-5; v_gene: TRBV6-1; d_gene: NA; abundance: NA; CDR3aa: CASVFGGLGSNQPQHF; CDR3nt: TGTGCCAGCGTCTTCGGAGGGTTGGGTAGCAATCAGCCCCAGCATTTT
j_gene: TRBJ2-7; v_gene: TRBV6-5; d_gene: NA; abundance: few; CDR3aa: CASSYSTVHEQYF; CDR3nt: TGTGCCAGCAGTTACTCAACGGTCCACGAGCAGTACTTC
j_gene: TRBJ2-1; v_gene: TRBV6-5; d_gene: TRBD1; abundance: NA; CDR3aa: CVSSSWTGSTYNEQFF; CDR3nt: TGTGTCAGCAGTTCCTGGACAGGGTCGACCTACAATGAGCAGTTCTTC
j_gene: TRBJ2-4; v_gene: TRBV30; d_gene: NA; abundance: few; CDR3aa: CAWDTGNIQYF; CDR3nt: TGTGCCTGGGATACAGGAAACATTCAGTACTTC
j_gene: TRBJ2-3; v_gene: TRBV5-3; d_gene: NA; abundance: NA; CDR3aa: CASSSEMGTDTPYF; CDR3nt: TGTGCCAGCAGCTCGGAGATGGGCACAGATACGCCGTATTTT
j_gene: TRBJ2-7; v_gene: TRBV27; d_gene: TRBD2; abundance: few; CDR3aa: CASSSDPGLAGFYEQYF; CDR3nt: TGTGCCAGCAGTTCCGACCCGGGACTAGCGGGGTTCTACGAGCAGTACTTC
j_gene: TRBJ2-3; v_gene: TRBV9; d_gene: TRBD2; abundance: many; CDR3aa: CASSVSGRAPDTQYF; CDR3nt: TGTGCCAGCAGCGTATCCGGGAGGGCCCCAGATACGCAGTATTTT